Shown below are 8 T cell receptor beta chains from a single sample sequenced in a study of blood T cell repertoires in COVID-19. Generated by immunoSEQ multiplex PCR, the TCRdb table keeps only in-frame clones and is missing some. The sample has 200,000 to 250,000 clones, 80% to 90% seen once. The sample was PBMCs or T cells enriched from blood (not recorded which). The source is a young woman who had been exposed to COVID-19.

This chain joins TRBV12-3 or TRBV12-4 and TRBJ2-3; D possibly corresponds to TRBD1 (6 bases). The ends were cut back, 5 bases at V and 4 bases at J, with 10 bases in the middle. This CDR3 region has 13 residues. The CDR3 reads CASSLTGADTQYF. The CDR3 bases are TGTGCCAGCAGTCTGACAGGCGCAGATACGCAGTATTTT.

This sequence joins TRBV29-1 and TRBJ2-2; 15 bases match TRBD2. The CDR3 is made up of 15 amino acids. The germline V gene has CDR1 SQVTM and CDR2 ANQGSEA. Germline trimming cut 7 bases from V and 6 bases from J; bases unmatched to any gene: 6. CDR3 nucleotides: TGCAGCGGTGGACTAGCGGGAGGGCTGGCCGGGGAGCTGTTTTTT. Translation: CSGGLAGGLAGELFF.

The chain recombines TRBV4-1 with TRBJ1-5, with D possibly matching TRBD1 (5 bases). Germline V lookup: CDR1 MGHRA, CDR2 YSYEKL. The V end was cut by 6 bases, the J end by 6 bases, with 18 bases between. The CDR3 has 15 residues. CDR3 nucleotide sequence: TGCGCCAGCAGTCAATCAGGGTACTCGGGTCAGCCCCAGCATTTT. Its translation is CASSQSGYSGQPQHF.

This sequence joins TRBV7-6 and TRBJ2-7; 8 nucleotides line up with TRBD2. CDR3 length equals 16 residues. The germline V gene has CDR1 SGHVS and CDR2 FNYEAQ. V was pared by 1 base and J by 2 bases, with 7 bases of the junction left unmatched. The CDR3 protein is CASSLGNGRATYEQYF. CDR3 DNA: TGTGCCAGCAGCTTAGGTAACGGGAGGGCCACCTACGAGCAGTACTTC.

This clone was observed a handful of times. The chain is built from TRBV2 and TRBJ1-2, with 9 bases matching TRBD1. This CDR3 comprises 15 residues. The trim removed 6 bases at V and 3 bases at J, leaving 8 bases unmatched. CDR1 SNHLY and CDR2 FYNNEI come from the germline V gene. Here the CDR3 reads CASRDRGGLYYGYTF. The CDR3 region has the DNA TGTGCCAGCAGGGACAGGGGTGGACTTTACTATGGCTACACCTTC.

Written as DNA, the CDR3 is TGTGCCAGCAGCTCACAGGGTTTGAATTCACCCCTCCACTTT. This gives the protein CASSSQGLNSPLHF. The chain uses TRBV7-9 and TRBJ1-6; D perhaps matches TRBD1 (6 bases). The germline V and J ends were trimmed by 4 bases and 7 bases, with 11 bases remaining between them. Germline CDR1 is SEHNR and CDR2 is FQNEAQ (reference sequence). CDR3 length: 14 amino acids.

This chain joins TRBV2 and TRBJ2-1; TRBD2 agrees at 7 bases. CDR1 and CDR2 (germline): SNHLY, FYNNEI. The CDR3 is made up of 13 amino acids. CDR3 region: CAGGREYSSEQFF. The CDR3 bases are TGTGCTGGCGGGCGGGAGTACTCCTCTGAGCAGTTCTTC.

J is TRBJ2-2 and V is TRBV6-1; 11 bases are a match to TRBD2. The J segment lost 3 bases and the V segment lost 1 base, leaving 1 base of the junction unmatched. This CDR3 contains 16 residues. Per germline, CDR1 MNHNS and CDR2 SASEGT. The CDR3 here is CASSEGTSGYTGELFF. DNA of the CDR3: TGTGCCAGCAGTGAAGGGACTAGCGGGTACACCGGGGAGCTGTTTTTT.